The clone carrying this T cell receptor beta chain was observed once. The data derive from a study of T cell changes during pregnancy in multiple sclerosis. This CDR3 is built from 12 residues. Losses at the gene ends were 2 bases for V and 6 bases for J; bases not matched to a gene: 2. Germline lookup yields CDR1 SGHTS and CDR2 YDEGEE. The repertoire was sequenced with immunoSEQ multiplex PCR; TCRdb's copy has only in-frame clones and lacks some. The data hold about 28,000 clones, with 90% to 95% observed a single time. This TCR came from a female donor in good health, enrolled as a control in a pregnancy study. The chain employs TRBV5-8 and TRBJ2-7, with 7 bases aligning to TRBD1. The sample in question was peripheral blood, obtained in the first trimester of pregnancy. CDR3 DNA sequence: TGTGCCAGCAGCTTCGGACAGGTCGAGCAGTACTTC. Translating it yields CASSFGQVEQYF.